This T cell receptor beta chain was recovered during a study of T cell changes during pregnancy in multiple sclerosis. TCRdb's table, derived via immunoSEQ multiplex PCR, lists solely in-frame clones and lacks some. The table has tens of thousands of clones, around nine tenths seen once. This CDR3 comprises 13 residues. V lost 8 bases and J 3 bases, leaving 13 bases between the germline ends. Germline CDR1 reads MNHEY; CDR2 reads SMNVEV (reference sequence). The TCR originated in a female donor in good health, enrolled as a control in a pregnancy study. The chain joins TRBV27 to TRBJ1-1, with D maybe TRBD1 (5 bases). The input for sequencing was peripheral blood, taken in the first trimester of pregnancy. The CDR3 region is CASGTREDTEAFF. In DNA, the CDR3 is TGTGCCAGCGGGACCCGGGAGGACACTGAAGCTTTCTTT.